This TCR beta chain was recovered during a study of CD8 T cells in Susac syndrome. RNA, at about 0.5 to 1 ug, was reverse transcribed with random hexamers. An immunoSEQ multiplex PCR amplified TCR beta CDR3 over 54 Vbeta and 13 Jbeta. One entry per CDR3 protein, called by TCRdb with MiXCR from the immunoSEQ multiplex PCR reads. Of about 110,000 distinct CDR3 sequences in the sample, about 95% are singletons; the top ten hold just over 0.095%. In germline, CDR1 is SEHNR, CDR2 FQNEAQ (reference sequence). The V gene lost 3 bases and the J gene lost 2 bases, with 9 bases spanning the gap. There are 14 residues in the CDR3. TCR beta sequencing was performed on blood CD8+ and CD4+ T cells. Purification of the CD8+ and CD4+ T cells relied on negative isolation, and TEMRA cells underwent FACS enrichment.

The sequence was collected from a human donor in good health. The source material was CD4+ T cells from PBMCs. J is TRBJ2-3 and V is TRBV7-9; D gene ambiguous. The CDR3 is CASSFIEYTDTQYF. In nucleotides, the CDR3 is TGTGCCAGCAGCTTCATCGAGTACACAGATACGCAGTATTTT.